The clone carrying this T cell receptor (beta chain) has only one observation. At the DNA level, this CDR3 is encoded by other sequences in the same sample as well. The source of the sample is a study of shared clonotypes between healthy human individuals. In the naive CD8 group, cells lacked CD45RO and were positively selected for CCR7, so terminally differentiated effector memory CD45RA+ cells were left out. Germline values: CDR1 SGHVS, CDR2 FQNEAQ. This CDR3 region has 15 residues. V lost 1 base and J lost 3, with 9 bases in between. Clones were read by immunoSEQ multiplex PCR, and TCRdb kept only the in-frame ones, dropping some. Here the sample spans approximately 1.9 million clones, approximately 92% being singletons.

The chain joins TRBV7-8 to TRBJ2-2, with no clear D. This sequence originates from a man younger than 30 in good health. Some clones in this sample may be carry-over from other donors' samples. Sequenced material: naive CD8+ T cells from PBMCs. CDR3 in amino acids: CASSLVADYTGELFF. The CDR3 DNA reads as TGTGCCAGCAGCTTAGTCGCAGACTACACCGGGGAGCTGTTTTTT.